The rows below give T cell receptor beta chains drawn from one sample of a study of cytomegalovirus exposure and HLA in healthy donors. Only in-frame clones appear in the TCRdb table, and some are missing; sequencing was by immunoSEQ multiplex PCR. The sample holds about 360,000 clones; 86% are singletons and the top ten take under 0.9%. The sample taken for sequencing was PBMCs. The source of these receptors is a woman in her late teens or twenties in good health and CMV-seronegative. CDR3s include the opening cysteine and the closing phenylalanine or tryptophan. D genes are given only for firm matches. Clone size is stated in some rows and not others, as once, few, many or a class when expanded.

TRBJ1-6 | TRBD1 | once | TRBV28 | TGTGCCAGCAGTATACAGGGGAGCTCCTATAATTCACCCCTCCACTTT | CASSIQGSSYNSPLHF
TRBJ1-1 | TRBD1 | NA | TRBV6-1 | TGTGCCATCACCCGGACAGGGAACACTGAAGCTTTCTTT | CAITRTGNTEAFF
TRBJ2-5 | TRBD2 | NA | TRBV7-8 | TGTGCCAGCAGTTACACTAGCGGCCAAGAGACCCAGTACTTC | CASSYTSGQETQYF
TRBJ1-3 | TRBD1 | NA | TRBV6-5 | TGTGCCAGCAGATCGACAGGGATGGGAAACACCATATATTTT | CASRSTGMGNTIYF
TRBJ2-1 | TRBD1 | NA | TRBV6-5 | TGTGCCAGCAGGCCCACAGGGGGCTCCTACAATGAGCAGTTCTTC | CASRPTGGSYNEQFF
TRBJ2-1 | TRBD2 | NA | TRBV6-4 | TGTGCCAGCAGTGACACTAGCGGGGGGGCCAATGAGCAGTTCTTC | CASSDTSGGANEQFF
TRBJ1-1 | NA | NA | TRBV19 | TGTGCCAGTAGTATGAGAGAGGGTACCACTGAAGCTTTCTTT | CASSMREGTTEAFF
TRBJ2-1 | NA | NA | TRBV28 | TGTGCCAGCAGCGGGACTTTTCGAGAGCAGTTCTTC | CASSGTFREQFF
TRBJ1-1 | TRBD1 | NA | TRBV7-9 | TGTGCCAGCAGCTTACGGACAGGGGGCGCGGTGGGCACTGAAGCTTTCTTT | CASSLRTGGAVGTEAFF
TRBJ1-2 | NA | NA | TRBV7-9 | TGTGCCAGCAGCCCTCAGGCCCTGGATGGCTACACCTTC | CASSPQALDGYTF
TRBJ2-5 | TRBD2 | few | TRBV9 | TGTGCCAGCAGCGTAGGGAGCGGGGGGTTCGCGGGGGAGACCCAGTACTTC | CASSVGSGGFAGETQYF
TRBJ2-2 | NA | NA | TRBV5-1 | TGCGCCAGCAGCTTGGTAGGGGTCGGCACCGGGGAGCTGTTTTTT | CASSLVGVGTGELFF
TRBJ2-2 | NA | once | TRBV7-8 | TGTGCCAGCAGCTTATGGCTGAACACCGGGGAGCTGTTTTTT | CASSLWLNTGELFF
TRBJ1-2 | TRBD1 | NA | TRBV18 | TGTGCCAGCTCCCTCGGACAGGACTATGGCTACACCTTC | CASSLGQDYGYTF
TRBJ2-3 | NA | NA | TRBV5-1 | TGCGCCAGCAGCCTTTCGACAGGCCCTAGCACAGATACGCAGTATTTT | CASSLSTGPSTDTQYF
TRBJ2-3 | NA | NA | TRBV6-1 | TGTGCCAGCAGTGAGAGGGGCACAGATACGCAGTATTTT | CASSERGTDTQYF
TRBJ1-2 | NA | once | TRBV13 | TGTGCCAGCAAGCCCTGGGGGGAAGCTAACTATGGCTACACCTTC | CASKPWGEANYGYTF
TRBJ1-5 | NA | NA | TRBV27 | TGTGCCAGCAGTGGCCGTTCCCCCCCCTTGGGCAATCAGCCCCAGCATTTT | CASSGRSPPLGNQPQHF
TRBJ2-4 | NA | NA | TRBV6-1 | TGTGCCAGCATATATGGGGGACTAGCCAAAAACATTCAGTACTTC | CASIYGGLAKNIQYF
TRBJ1-1 | NA | NA | TRBV6-1 | TGTGCCAGCAGTGAAACCAAAAGGGGGACCCTCTCAGGCACTGAAGCTTTCTTT | CASSETKRGTLSGTEAFF
TRBJ1-4 | NA | NA | TRBV5-6 | TGTGCCAGCAGCTCATTAACGGAGAGTGGTGAAAAACTGTTTTTT | CASSSLTESGEKLFF
TRBJ2-1 | NA | NA | TRBV7-6 | TGTGCCAGCAGCTTCGCAGGGAATGAGCAGTTCTTC | CASSFAGNEQFF
TRBJ1-2 | NA | NA | TRBV5-6 | TGTGCCAGCAGCTTGGGACAGACTTATAATGGCTACACCTTC | CASSLGQTYNGYTF
TRBJ1-1 | TRBD1 | NA | TRBV30 | TGTGCCTGGAGCGCCGGACAGGGGGACACTGAAGCTTTCTTT | CAWSAGQGDTEAFF
TRBJ1-2 | TRBD1 | NA | TRBV2 | TGTGCCGACAGGGGAACCGGGACATTAATGTTTAATGGCTACACCTTC | CADRGTGTLMFNGYTF
TRBJ1-2 | NA | NA | TRBV4-1 | TGCGCCAGCAGCCAAGCCGGGGGGGACTATGGCTACACCTTC | CASSQAGGDYGYTF
TRBJ2-7 | TRBD2 | NA | TRBV7-9 | TGTGCCAGCAGCAAGAGCGGGGGGGCTACCTACGAGCAGTACTTC | CASSKSGGATYEQYF
TRBJ1-5 | NA | NA | TRBV6-5 | TGTGCCAGCAGTTACTCCCCCGGGGGGCACCAGCCCCAGCATTTT | CASSYSPGGHQPQHF